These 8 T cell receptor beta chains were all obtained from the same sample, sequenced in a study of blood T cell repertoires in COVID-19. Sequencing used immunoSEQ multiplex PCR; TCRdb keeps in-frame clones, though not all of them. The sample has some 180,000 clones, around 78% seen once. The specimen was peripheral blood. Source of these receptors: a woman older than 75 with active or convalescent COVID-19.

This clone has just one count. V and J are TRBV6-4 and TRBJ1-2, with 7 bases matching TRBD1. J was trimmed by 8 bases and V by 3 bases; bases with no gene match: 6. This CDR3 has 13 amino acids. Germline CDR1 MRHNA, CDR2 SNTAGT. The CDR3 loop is CASSDDRVGGYTF. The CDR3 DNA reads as TGTGCCAGCAGTGATGACAGGGTGGGCGGCTACACCTTC.

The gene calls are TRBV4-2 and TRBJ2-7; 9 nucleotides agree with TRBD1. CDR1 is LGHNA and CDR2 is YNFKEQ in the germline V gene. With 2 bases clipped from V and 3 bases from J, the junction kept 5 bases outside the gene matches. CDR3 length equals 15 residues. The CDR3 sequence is CASSQPGQGNYEQYF. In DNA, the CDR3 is TGTGCCAGCAGCCAACCCGGACAGGGGAACTACGAGCAGTACTTC.

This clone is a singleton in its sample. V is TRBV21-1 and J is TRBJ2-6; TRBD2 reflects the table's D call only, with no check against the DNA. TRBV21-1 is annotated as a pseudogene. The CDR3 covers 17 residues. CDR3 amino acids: CASSKVSRGSGANVLTF. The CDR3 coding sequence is TGTGCCAGCAGCAAAGTGAGTCGGGGTTCTGGGGCCAACGTCCTGACTTTC.

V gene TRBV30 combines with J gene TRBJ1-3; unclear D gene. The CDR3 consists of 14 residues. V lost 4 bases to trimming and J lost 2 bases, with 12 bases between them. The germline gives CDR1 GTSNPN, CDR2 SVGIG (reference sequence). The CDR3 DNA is TGTGCCTGGAACCCCGGTCTGGCTGGAAACACCATATATTTT. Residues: CAWNPGLAGNTIYF.

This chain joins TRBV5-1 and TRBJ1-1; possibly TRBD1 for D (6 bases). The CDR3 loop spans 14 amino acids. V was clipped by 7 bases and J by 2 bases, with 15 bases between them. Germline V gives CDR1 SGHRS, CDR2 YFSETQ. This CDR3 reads CASGNDRTNTEAFF. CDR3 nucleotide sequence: TGCGCCAGCGGAAACGACAGGACAAACACTGAAGCTTTCTTT.

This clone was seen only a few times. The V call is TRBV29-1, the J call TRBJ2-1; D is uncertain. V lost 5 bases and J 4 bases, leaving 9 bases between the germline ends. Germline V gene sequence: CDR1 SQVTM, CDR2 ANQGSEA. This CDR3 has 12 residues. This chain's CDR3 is CSVQLPYNEQFF. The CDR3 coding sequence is TGCAGCGTTCAACTACCTTACAATGAGCAGTTCTTC.

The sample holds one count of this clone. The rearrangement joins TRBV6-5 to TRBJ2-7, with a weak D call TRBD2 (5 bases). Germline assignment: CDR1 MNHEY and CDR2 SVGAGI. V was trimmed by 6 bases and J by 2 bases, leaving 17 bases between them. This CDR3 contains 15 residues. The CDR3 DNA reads TGTGCCAGCAGCCCCCTGGTTGGAGGCGCCTACGAGCAGTACTTC. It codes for CASSPLVGGAYEQYF.

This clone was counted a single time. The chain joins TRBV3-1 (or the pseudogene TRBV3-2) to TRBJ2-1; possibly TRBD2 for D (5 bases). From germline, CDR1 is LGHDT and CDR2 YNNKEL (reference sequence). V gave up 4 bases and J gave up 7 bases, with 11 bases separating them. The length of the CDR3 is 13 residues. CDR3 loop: CASSPGLMNEQFF. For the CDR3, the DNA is TGTGCCAGCAGCCCTGGACTGATGAATGAGCAGTTCTTC.